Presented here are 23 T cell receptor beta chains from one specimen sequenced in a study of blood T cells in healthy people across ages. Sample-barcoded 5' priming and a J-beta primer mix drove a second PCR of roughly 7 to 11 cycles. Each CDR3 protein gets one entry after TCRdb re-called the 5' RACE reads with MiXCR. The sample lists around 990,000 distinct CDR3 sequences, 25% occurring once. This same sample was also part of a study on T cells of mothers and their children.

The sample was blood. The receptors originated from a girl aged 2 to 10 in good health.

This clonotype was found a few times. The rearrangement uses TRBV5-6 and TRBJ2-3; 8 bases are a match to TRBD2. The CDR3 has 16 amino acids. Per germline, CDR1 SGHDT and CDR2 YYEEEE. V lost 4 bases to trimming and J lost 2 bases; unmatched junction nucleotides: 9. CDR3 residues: CASSPVAGYYTDTQYF. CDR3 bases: TGTGCCAGCAGCCCCGTAGCGGGATATTACACAGATACGCAGTATTTT.

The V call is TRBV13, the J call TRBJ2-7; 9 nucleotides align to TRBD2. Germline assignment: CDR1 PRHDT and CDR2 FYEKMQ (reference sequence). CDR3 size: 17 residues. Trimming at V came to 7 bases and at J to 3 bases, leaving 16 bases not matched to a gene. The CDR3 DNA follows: TGTGCCAGCAACTTCGCGGGGGGGGTGCAGGCTCACTACGAGCAGTACTTC. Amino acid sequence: CASNFAGGVQAHYEQYF.

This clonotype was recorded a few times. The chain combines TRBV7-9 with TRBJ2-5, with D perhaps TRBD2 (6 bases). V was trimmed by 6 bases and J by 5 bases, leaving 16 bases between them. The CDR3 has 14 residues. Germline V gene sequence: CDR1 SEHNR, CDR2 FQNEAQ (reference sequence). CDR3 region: CASSRRTGVETQYF. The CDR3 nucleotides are TGTGCCAGCAGTCGTAGGACGGGAGTTGAGACCCAGTACTTC.

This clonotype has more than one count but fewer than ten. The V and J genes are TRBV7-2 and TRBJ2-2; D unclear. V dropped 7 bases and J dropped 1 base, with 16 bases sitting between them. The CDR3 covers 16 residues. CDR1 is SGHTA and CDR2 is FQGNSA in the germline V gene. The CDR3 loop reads CASTMDARQNTGELFF. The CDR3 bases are TGTGCCAGCACCATGGATGCGAGACAGAACACCGGGGAGCTGTTTTTT.

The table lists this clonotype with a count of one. Written as DNA, the CDR3 is TGTGCCAGCAGTGTAGAGAACACTGAAGCTTTCTTT. Translating it yields CASSVENTEAFF. This chain uses TRBV2 with TRBJ1-1; no firm D call. Germline V gene data show CDR1 as SNHLY and CDR2 as FYNNEI. The CDR3 consists of 12 residues. Deletions cut 4 bases from V and 1 base from J, with 4 bases between.

In nucleotides, the CDR3 is TGTGCCAGCAGTTACTCGAATTTTGATGGCTACACCTTC. As protein: CASSYSNFDGYTF. The J gene is TRBJ1-2, the V gene TRBV6-6; no definite D call. This CDR3 is built from 13 residues. Germline CDR1 reads MNHNY; CDR2 reads SVGAGI (reference sequence). V dropped 0 bases and J dropped 6 bases, with 8 bases sitting between them.

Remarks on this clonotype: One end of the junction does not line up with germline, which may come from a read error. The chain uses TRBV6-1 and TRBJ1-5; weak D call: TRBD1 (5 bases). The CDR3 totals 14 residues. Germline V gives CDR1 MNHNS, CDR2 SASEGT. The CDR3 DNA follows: TGTGTCAGCAATGCAGACAGTTCCAATCAGCCCCAGCATTTT. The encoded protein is CVSNADSSNQPQHF.

CDR3 DNA: TGTGCCAGCAGTTCCCTCCACGGGGGCTATGGCTACACCTTC. It yields the protein CASSSLHGGYGYTF. The J gene is TRBJ1-2, the V gene TRBV28; possible D gene TRBD1, 5 bases. The CDR3 runs 14 residues. With 4 bases removed from V and 4 bases from J, the gap between germline ends came to 13 bases. Germline-derived CDR1 and CDR2 are MDHEN and SYDVKM.

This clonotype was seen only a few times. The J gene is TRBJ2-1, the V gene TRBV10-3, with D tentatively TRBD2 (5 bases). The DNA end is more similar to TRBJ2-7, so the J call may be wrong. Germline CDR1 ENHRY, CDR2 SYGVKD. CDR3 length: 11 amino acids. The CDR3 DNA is TGTGCCACCAGCCCGAGCGGCCAGCAGTACTTC. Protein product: CATSPSGQQYF.

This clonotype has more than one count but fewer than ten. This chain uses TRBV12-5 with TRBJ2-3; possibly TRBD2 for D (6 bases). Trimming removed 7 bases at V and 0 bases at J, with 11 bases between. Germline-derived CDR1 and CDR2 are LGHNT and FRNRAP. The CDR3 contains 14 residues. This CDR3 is CASEAGSSTDTQYF. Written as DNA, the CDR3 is TGTGCTAGTGAGGCGGGGTCAAGCACAGATACGCAGTATTTT. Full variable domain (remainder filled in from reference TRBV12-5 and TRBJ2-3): DARVTQTPRHKVTEMGQEVTMRCQPILGHNTVFWYRQTMMQGLELLAYFRNRAPLDDSGMPKDRFSAEMPDATLATLKIQPSEPRDSAVYFCASEAGSSTDTQYFGPGTRLTVL.

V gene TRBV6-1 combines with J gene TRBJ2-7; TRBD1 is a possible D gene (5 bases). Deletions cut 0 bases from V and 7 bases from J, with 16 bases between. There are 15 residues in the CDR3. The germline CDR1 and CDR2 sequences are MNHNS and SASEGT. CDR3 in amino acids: CASSEANQGLREQYF. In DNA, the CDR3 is TGTGCCAGCAGTGAAGCGAACCAGGGCCTCCGGGAGCAGTACTTC.

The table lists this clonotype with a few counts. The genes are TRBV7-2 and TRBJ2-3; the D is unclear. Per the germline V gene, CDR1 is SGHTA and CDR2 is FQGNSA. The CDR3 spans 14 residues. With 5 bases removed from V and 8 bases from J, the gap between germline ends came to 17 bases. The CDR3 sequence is CASSPTQVGSTQYF. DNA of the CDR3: TGTGCCAGCAGCCCGACTCAGGTGGGTAGTACGCAGTATTTT.

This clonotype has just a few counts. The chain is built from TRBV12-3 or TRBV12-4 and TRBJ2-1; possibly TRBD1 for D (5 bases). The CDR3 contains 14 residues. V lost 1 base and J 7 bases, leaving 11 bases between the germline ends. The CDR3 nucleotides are TGTGCCAGCAGTTTAGGGGGCAGACAAAATGAGCAGTTCTTC. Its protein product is CASSLGGRQNEQFF.

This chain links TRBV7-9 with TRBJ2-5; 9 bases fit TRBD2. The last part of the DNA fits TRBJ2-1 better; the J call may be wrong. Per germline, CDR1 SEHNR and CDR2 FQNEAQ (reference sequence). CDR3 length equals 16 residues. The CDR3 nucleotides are TGTGCCAGCAGCTTAGTCATAGCGGGGGACTACAATGAGCAGTTCTTC. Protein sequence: CASSLVIAGDYNEQFF.

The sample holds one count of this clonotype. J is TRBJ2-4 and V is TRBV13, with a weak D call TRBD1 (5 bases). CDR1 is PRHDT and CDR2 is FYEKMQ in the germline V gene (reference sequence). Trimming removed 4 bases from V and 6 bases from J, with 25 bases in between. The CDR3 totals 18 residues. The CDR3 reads CASSSTSEAGHVRNIQYF. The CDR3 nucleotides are TGTGCCAGCAGCTCTACCTCTGAAGCCGGACACGTCAGAAACATTCAGTACTTC.

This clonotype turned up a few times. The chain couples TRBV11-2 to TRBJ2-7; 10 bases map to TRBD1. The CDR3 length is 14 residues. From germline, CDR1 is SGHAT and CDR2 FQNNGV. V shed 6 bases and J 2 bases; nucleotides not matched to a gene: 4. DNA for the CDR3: TGTGCCAGCAGATGGACAGGGGGTACCTACGAGCAGTACTTC. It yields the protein CASRWTGGTYEQYF.

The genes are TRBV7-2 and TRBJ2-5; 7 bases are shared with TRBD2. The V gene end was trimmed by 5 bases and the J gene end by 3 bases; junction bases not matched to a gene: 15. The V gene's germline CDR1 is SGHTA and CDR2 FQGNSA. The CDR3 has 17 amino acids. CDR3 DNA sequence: TGTGCCAGCAGCGCGGGACCAAATATCGCGGGAGAAGAGACCCAGTACTTC. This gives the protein CASSAGPNIAGEETQYF.

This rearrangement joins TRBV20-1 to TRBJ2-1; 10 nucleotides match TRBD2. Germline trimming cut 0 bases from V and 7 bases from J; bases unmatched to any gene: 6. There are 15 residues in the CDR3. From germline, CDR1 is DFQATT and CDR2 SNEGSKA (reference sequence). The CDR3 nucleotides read TGCAGTGCTAGAGATTCTAGCGGGAGAGTTAATGAGCAGTTCTTC. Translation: CSARDSSGRVNEQFF.

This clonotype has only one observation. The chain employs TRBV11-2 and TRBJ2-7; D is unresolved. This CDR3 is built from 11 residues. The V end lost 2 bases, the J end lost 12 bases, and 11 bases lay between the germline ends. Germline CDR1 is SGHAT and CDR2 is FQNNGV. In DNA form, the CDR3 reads TGTGCCAGCAGCTTAAAGGCTCGGCGGTACTTC. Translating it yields CASSLKARRYF.

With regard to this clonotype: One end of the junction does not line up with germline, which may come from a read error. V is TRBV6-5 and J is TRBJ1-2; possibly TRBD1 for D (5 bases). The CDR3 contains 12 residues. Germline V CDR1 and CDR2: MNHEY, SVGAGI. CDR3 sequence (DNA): TGTGCCGGCAGTTACTCCGGGGGGAGGATTACCTTC. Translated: CAGSYSGGRITF.

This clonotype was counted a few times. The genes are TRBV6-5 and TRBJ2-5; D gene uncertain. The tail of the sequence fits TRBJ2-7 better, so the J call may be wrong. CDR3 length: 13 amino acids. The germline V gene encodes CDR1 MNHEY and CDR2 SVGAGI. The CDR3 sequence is CASSYVTGDEQYF. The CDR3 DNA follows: TGTGCCAGCAGTTACGTCACTGGGGACGAGCAGTACTTC.

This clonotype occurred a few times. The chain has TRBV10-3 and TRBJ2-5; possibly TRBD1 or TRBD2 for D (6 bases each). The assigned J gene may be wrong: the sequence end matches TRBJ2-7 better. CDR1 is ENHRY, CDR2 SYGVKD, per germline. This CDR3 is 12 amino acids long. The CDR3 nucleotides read TGTGCCGCCGAGGGGGGCCGCCACGAGCAGTACTTC. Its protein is CAAEGGRHEQYF.

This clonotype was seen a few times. This chain's CDR3 is CSSRGRGYNEQFF. The CDR3 DNA sequence: TGCAGTAGCCGGGGGAGGGGTTACAATGAGCAGTTCTTC. The rearrangement joins TRBV20-1 to TRBJ2-1; 7 bases agree with TRBD2. Germline CDR1 is DFQATT and CDR2 is SNEGSKA (reference sequence). V trimming: 8 bases; J trimming: 4 bases; junction bases outside the gene matches: 8. The length of the CDR3 is 13 residues.